These 25 T cell receptor beta chains were all obtained from the same sample, sequenced in a study of beta chain features in type 1 diabetes. Notes on the study in general: Among all four CD4+ subsets, Type 1 diabetes patients had TCRB CDR3s that were moderately but significantly shorter.

cDNA synthesis used the whole RNA isolate, giving expressed TCRB sequences. Generated by immunoSEQ multiplex PCR, the TCRdb table keeps only in-frame clones and is missing some. The repertoire holds 600,000 or so clones, around 12% seen once, with more than 0.095% in the top ten. These TCRs are of unknown antigen specificity. Sample: naive CD4+ T cells from blood. The source is a man aged 30 to 45 with type 1 diabetes.

This chain links TRBV7-8 with TRBJ2-1, with D possibly matching TRBD2 (6 bases). This CDR3 is built from 15 residues. V was clipped by 1 base and J by 8 bases, with 15 bases between them. Per the germline V gene, CDR1 is SGHVS and CDR2 is FQNEAQ. CDR3 region: CASSLGLVRVHEQFF. The CDR3 DNA follows: TGTGCCAGCAGCTTAGGACTAGTTAGGGTTCATGAGCAGTTCTTC.

This clone was counted only a few times. This chain links TRBV27 with TRBJ1-5; 8 nucleotides align to TRBD1. Per the germline V gene, CDR1 is MNHEY and CDR2 is SMNVEV (reference sequence). V was pared by 5 bases and J by 6 bases, with 12 bases of the junction left unmatched. This CDR3 spans 16 amino acids. The CDR3 sequence: CASSPLGQGAFQPQHF. DNA for the CDR3: TGTGCCAGCAGTCCATTAGGGCAGGGGGCATTTCAGCCCCAGCATTTT.

This clone occurred a few times. The rearrangement joins TRBV25-1 to TRBJ2-3; 8 nucleotides line up with TRBD1. Germline lookup yields CDR1 MGHDK and CDR2 SYGVNS. The CDR3 runs 15 residues. V shed 4 bases, J shed 2 bases, and the junction held 5 bases outside the gene matches. Here the CDR3 reads CASSGGQANTDTQYF. The CDR3 nucleotides read TGTGCCAGCAGTGGGGGACAGGCCAACACAGATACGCAGTATTTT. Looking up the rest from reference TRBV25-1 and TRBJ2-3 gives the full variable domain: EADIYQTPRYLVIGTGKKITLECSQTMGHDKMYWYQQDPGMELHLIHYSYGVNSTEKGDLSSESTVSRIRTEHFPLTLESARPSHTSQYLCASSGGQANTDTQYFGPGTRLTVL.

There are a few counts of this clone. DNA for the CDR3: TGCGCCAGCAGCTTAAGACAGGGGGCGTACGACGAGCAGTACTTC. Its protein is CASSLRQGAYDEQYF. This rearrangement joins TRBV5-1 to TRBJ2-7; 10 bases agree with TRBD1. Losses at the gene ends were 2 bases for V and 5 bases for J; bases not matched to a gene: 7. Per germline, CDR1 SGHRS and CDR2 YFSETQ. The CDR3 sequence is 15 residues long.

This clone was counted between two and nine times. The V call is TRBV9, the J call TRBJ2-2; 9 bases are shared with TRBD2. The trim removed 5 bases at V and 5 bases at J, leaving 10 bases unmatched. Germline CDR1 and CDR2: SGDLS and YYNGEE. This CDR3 has 16 residues. CDR3 nucleotides: TGTGCCAGCAGGCGGGGGGGTTCTCCAGCGACCGGGGAGCTGTTTTTT. This encodes CASRRGGSPATGELFF.

This clone was seen a handful of times. The chain joins TRBV27 to TRBJ2-6; D gene ambiguous. CDR1 and CDR2 from the germline V gene are MNHEY and SMNVEV (reference sequence). CDR3 length equals 16 residues. V lost 2 bases and J 1 base, leaving 9 bases between the germline ends. CDR3 in amino acids: CASSLGVSSGANVLTF. CDR3 DNA: TGTGCCAGCAGTTTAGGGGTCTCTTCTGGGGCCAACGTCCTGACTTTC.

In its sample, this clone was seen a few times. The chain employs TRBV19 and TRBJ2-1, with a tentative D call TRBD1 (5 bases). V dropped 3 bases and J dropped 5 bases, with 14 bases sitting between them. The CDR3 covers 15 residues. The germline gives CDR1 LNHDA, CDR2 SQIVND (reference sequence). The CDR3 here is CASSIGRTHNNEQFF. The CDR3 DNA follows: TGTGCCAGTAGTATCGGAAGGACACATAACAATGAGCAGTTCTTC.

V and J are TRBV7-2 and TRBJ1-5; D may be TRBD1 (5 bases). This CDR3 is 15 amino acids long. Germline values: CDR1 SGHTA, CDR2 FQGNSA. Trimming removed 5 bases at V and 5 bases at J, with 16 bases between. CDR3 in DNA: TGTGCCAGCAGCCCTCTCCTCGGAGGGGATCAGCCCCAGCATTTT. It translates to CASSPLLGGDQPQHF.

This clone showed up just a few times. The chain carries TRBV18 and TRBJ2-7, with 9 bases identical to TRBD1. The CDR3 runs 15 residues. Trimming at V came to 3 bases and at J to 2 bases, leaving 5 bases not matched to a gene. Per the germline V gene, CDR1 is KGHSH and CDR2 is LQKENI. CDR3 region: CASSPRQGGTYEQYF. The CDR3, as DNA: TGTGCCAGCTCACCCCGACAGGGGGGAACCTACGAGCAGTACTTC.

CDR3 in DNA: TGCGCCAGCAGCCAAGTTGAGAGATCGAACACTGAAGCTTTCTTT. This translates into CASSQVERSNTEAFF. The gene calls are TRBV4-3 and TRBJ1-1, with D uncertain. V lost 1 base, J lost 1 base, and 10 bases lay in between. CDR3 length equals 15 residues. Germline assignment: CDR1 LGHNA and CDR2 YSLEER.

The chain couples TRBV9 to TRBJ2-5; no firm D call. The germline gives CDR1 SGDLS, CDR2 YYNGEE. Deletions cut 0 bases from V and 5 bases from J, with 8 bases between. CDR3 size: 13 residues. CDR3 amino acids: CASSVGVRETQYF. The CDR3 bases are TGTGCCAGCAGCGTAGGTGTGAGGGAGACCCAGTACTTC.

This clone was counted only a few times. This chain links TRBV9 with TRBJ2-2; D may match TRBD1 or TRBD2 (5 bases each). Germline V gene sequence: CDR1 SGDLS, CDR2 YYNGEE. The CDR3 runs 16 residues. V was pared by 3 bases and J by 2 bases, with 14 bases between. The CDR3 protein is CASSATGTQNTGELFF. CDR3 sequence (DNA): TGTGCCAGCAGCGCCACCGGGACCCAAAACACCGGGGAGCTGTTTTTT.

The rearrangement links TRBV18 to TRBJ2-7; tentative D call: TRBD1 (5 bases). Trimming cost V 1 base and J 2 bases, with 12 bases left between them. This CDR3 contains 15 residues. Germline lookup yields CDR1 KGHSH and CDR2 LQKENI. The CDR3: CASSPRQGRTYEQYF. DNA for the CDR3: TGTGCCAGCTCACCACGCCAGGGCCGAACCTACGAGCAGTACTTC.

The sample holds a few counts of this clone. This chain links TRBV27 with TRBJ2-7; 8 nucleotides line up with TRBD1. V gave up 4 bases and J gave up 3 bases; unmatched junction bases: 5. Germline CDR1 MNHEY, CDR2 SMNVEV (reference sequence). The CDR3 runs 14 residues. CDR3 nucleotides: TGTGCCAGCAGTTGGGGGACAGGACTCTACGAGCAGTACTTC. This encodes CASSWGTGLYEQYF.

The chain couples TRBV2 to TRBJ1-1, with no clear D. V was cut by 0 bases and J by 0 bases, with 14 bases left in between. This CDR3 comprises 17 residues. Germline loops: CDR1 SNHLY, CDR2 FYNNEI. The DNA of the CDR3 is TGTGCCAGCAGTGAAGCGCTGAGGAGCAAAATGAACACTGAAGCTTTCTTT. Its protein product is CASSEALRSKMNTEAFF.

This clone turned up a few times. The rearrangement links TRBV19 to TRBJ1-5; 10 bases align to TRBD1. The CDR3 is 15 amino acids. Germline assignment: CDR1 LNHDA and CDR2 SQIVND (reference sequence). V lost 7 bases, J lost 5 bases, and 8 bases stayed unmatched. The CDR3 region is CASKMTGGEDQPQHF. In nucleotides, the CDR3 is TGTGCCAGTAAGATGACAGGGGGCGAGGATCAGCCCCAGCATTTT.

There are a few counts of this clone. The CDR3 is CASSLLRTSRGGRGQETQYF. CDR3 in DNA: TGTGCCAGCAGCTTGTTACGCACTTCGCGGGGGGGCCGAGGGCAAGAGACCCAGTACTTC. The chain recombines TRBV5-4 with TRBJ2-5; 9 positions agree with TRBD2. V lost 1 base and J lost 2; bases outside the gene matches: 18. The CDR3 runs 20 residues. Germline V lookup: CDR1 SGHNT, CDR2 YYREEE (reference sequence).

This chain links TRBV6-6 with TRBJ2-2; D is uncertain. V shed 7 bases and J shed 0 bases, with 6 bases lying between them. The CDR3 is 13 residues long. Germline V gene sequence: CDR1 MNHNY, CDR2 SVGAGI (reference sequence). CDR3 protein: CASTQSNTGELFF. The CDR3 region has the DNA TGTGCCAGCACCCAATCGAACACCGGGGAGCTGTTTTTT.

This clone occurred a few times. This chain joins TRBV5-1 and TRBJ2-5, with 7 bases matching TRBD1. This CDR3 contains 13 residues. Unmatched junction bases numbered 3, after V lost 3 bases and J lost 4 bases. Germline V gives CDR1 SGHRS, CDR2 YFSETQ. CDR3 in DNA: TGCGCCAGCAGCTCAGACAGGGTAGAGACCCAGTACTTC. This encodes CASSSDRVETQYF.

This rearrangement joins TRBV11-2 to TRBJ1-1; the D is unclear. The CDR3 extends over 11 amino acids. Trimming cost V 1 base and J 4 bases, with 1 base left between them. CDR1 is SGHAT and CDR2 is FQNNGV in the germline V gene. Here the CDR3 DNA reads TGTGCCAGCAGCTTAGCCACTGAAGCTTTCTTT. This translates into CASSLATEAFF.

The CDR3 region has the DNA TGTGCCAGCAGCGGACGCGGAGGGGGTCGGACGCAGTATTTT. Residues: CASSGRGGGRTQYF. The chain couples TRBV9 to TRBJ2-3; D might be TRBD1 or TRBD2, each matching 6 bases. Germline CDR1 is SGDLS and CDR2 is YYNGEE. Trimming stripped 3 bases from V and 9 bases from J, with 17 bases between. The length of the CDR3 is 14 residues.

This clone was detected a few times. The chain employs TRBV19 and TRBJ2-3, with a possible D match to TRBD1 (6 bases). Trimming pared 2 bases from V and 12 bases from J, leaving 12 bases between. Per the germline V gene, CDR1 is LNHDA and CDR2 is SQIVND (reference sequence). This CDR3 has 12 residues. CDR3 sequence: CASSIFEDRQYF. DNA for the CDR3: TGTGCCAGTAGTATATTTGAGGACAGACAGTATTTT. Using reference TRBV19 and TRBJ2-3 for the parts outside the CDR3, the full variable domain is DGGITQSPKYLFRKEGQNVTLSCEQNLNHDAMYWYRQDPGQGLRLIYYSQIVNDFQKGDIAEGYSVSREKKESFPLTVTSAQKNPTAFYLCASSIFEDRQYFGPGTRLTVL.

The V and J genes are TRBV27 and TRBJ2-7, with D unresolved. The V gene lost 6 bases and the J gene lost 4 bases, with 10 bases spanning the gap. From germline, CDR1 is MNHEY and CDR2 SMNVEV (reference sequence). There are 12 residues in the CDR3. This CDR3 reads CASSRPEYEQYF. The CDR3 nucleotides read TGTGCCAGCAGCCGTCCGGAATACGAGCAGTACTTC.

This clone was counted between two and nine times. Here the CDR3 DNA reads TGTGCCAGCAGCTTCCGGGACAGGGGCACTGAAGCTTTCTTT. Translated, it gives CASSFRDRGTEAFF. V and J are TRBV7-2 and TRBJ1-1; 10 nucleotides line up with TRBD1. The CDR3 runs 14 residues. V was clipped by 3 bases and J by 4 bases; unmatched bases: 2. Germline values: CDR1 SGHTA, CDR2 FQGNSA.

The rearrangement joins TRBV18 to TRBJ2-5; D tentatively fits TRBD1 or TRBD2 (5 bases each). The germline V and J ends were trimmed by 1 base and 5 bases, with 11 bases remaining between them. The CDR3 is made up of 14 amino acids. The germline gives CDR1 KGHSH, CDR2 LQKENI. The CDR3 nucleotides read TGTGCCAGCTCACCACGGGGGTCCCGGGAGACCCAGTACTTC. Residues: CASSPRGSRETQYF.